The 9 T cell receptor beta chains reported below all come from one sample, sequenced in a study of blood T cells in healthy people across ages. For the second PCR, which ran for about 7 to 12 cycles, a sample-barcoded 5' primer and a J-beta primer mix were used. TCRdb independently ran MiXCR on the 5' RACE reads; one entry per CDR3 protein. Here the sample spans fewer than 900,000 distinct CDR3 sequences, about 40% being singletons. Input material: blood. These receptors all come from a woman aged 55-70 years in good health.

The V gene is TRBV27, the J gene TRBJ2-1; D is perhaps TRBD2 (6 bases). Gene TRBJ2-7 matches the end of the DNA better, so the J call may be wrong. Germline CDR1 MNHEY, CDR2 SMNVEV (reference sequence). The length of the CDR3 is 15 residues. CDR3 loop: CASSLAATVRGEQYF. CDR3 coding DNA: TGTGCCAGCAGTTTAGCGGCCACCGTTCGGGGGGAGCAGTACTTC.

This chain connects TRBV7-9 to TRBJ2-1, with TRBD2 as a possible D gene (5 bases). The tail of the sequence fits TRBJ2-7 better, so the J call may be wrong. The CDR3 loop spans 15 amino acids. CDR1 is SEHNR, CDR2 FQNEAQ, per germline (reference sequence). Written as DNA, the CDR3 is TGTGCCAGCAGCTTAGAGGAGGAACTCTACAATGAGCAGTACTTC. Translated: CASSLEEELYNEQYF.

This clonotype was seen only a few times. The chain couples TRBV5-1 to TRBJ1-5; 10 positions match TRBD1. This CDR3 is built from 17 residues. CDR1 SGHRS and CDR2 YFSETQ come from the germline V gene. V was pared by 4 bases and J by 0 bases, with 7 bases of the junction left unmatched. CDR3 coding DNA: TGCGCCAGCAGCCCGGGACAGGGGCAATCTAGCAATCAGCCCCAGCATTTT. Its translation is CASSPGQGQSSNQPQHF. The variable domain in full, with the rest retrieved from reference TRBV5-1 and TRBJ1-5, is KAGVTQTPRYLIKTRGQQVTLSCSPISGHRSVSWYQQTPGQGLQFLFEYFSETQRNKGNFPGRFSGRQFSNSRSEMNVSTLELGDSALYLCASSPGQGQSSNQPQHFGDGTRLSIL.

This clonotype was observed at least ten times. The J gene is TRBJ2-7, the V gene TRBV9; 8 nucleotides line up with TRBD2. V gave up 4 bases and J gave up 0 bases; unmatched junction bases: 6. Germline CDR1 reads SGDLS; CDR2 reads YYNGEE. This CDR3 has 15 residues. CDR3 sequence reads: CASSPLAAFSYEQYF. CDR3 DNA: TGTGCCAGCAGCCCACTAGCGGCCTTCTCCTACGAGCAGTACTTC.

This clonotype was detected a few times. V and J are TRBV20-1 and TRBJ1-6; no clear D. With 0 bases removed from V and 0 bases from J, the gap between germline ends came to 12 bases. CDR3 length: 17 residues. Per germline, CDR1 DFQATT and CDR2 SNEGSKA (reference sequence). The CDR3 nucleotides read TGCAGTGCTAGAGATTGGAGCGGCAGCTCCTATAATTCACCCCTCCACTTT. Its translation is CSARDWSGSSYNSPLHF.

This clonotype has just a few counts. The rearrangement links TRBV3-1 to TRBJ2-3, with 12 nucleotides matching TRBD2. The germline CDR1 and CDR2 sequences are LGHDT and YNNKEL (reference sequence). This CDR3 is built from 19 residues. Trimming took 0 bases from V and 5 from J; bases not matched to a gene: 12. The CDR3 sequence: CASSQDPNLAGGPRDTQYF. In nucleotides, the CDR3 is TGTGCCAGCAGCCAAGATCCCAATCTAGCGGGGGGGCCAAGAGATACGCAGTATTTT.

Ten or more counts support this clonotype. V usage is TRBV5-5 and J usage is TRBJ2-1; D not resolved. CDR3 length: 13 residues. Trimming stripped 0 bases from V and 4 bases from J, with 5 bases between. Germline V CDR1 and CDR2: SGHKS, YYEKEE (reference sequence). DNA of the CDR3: TGTGCCAGCAGCTTGGTAGGGTACAATGAGCAGTTCTTC. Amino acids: CASSLVGYNEQFF.

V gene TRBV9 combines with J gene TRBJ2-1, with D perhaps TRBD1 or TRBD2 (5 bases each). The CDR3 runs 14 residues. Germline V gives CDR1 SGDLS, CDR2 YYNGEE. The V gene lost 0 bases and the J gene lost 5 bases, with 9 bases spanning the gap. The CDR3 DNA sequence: TGTGCCAGCAGCGTAGAAGGGACGAACAATGAGCAGTTCTTC. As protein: CASSVEGTNNEQFF.

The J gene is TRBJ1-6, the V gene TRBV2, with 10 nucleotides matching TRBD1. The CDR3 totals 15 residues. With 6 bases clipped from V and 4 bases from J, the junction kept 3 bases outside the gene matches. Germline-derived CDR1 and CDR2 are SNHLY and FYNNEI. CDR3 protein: CASRWTGGYNSPLHF. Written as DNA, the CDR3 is TGTGCCAGCAGATGGACAGGGGGTTATAATTCACCCCTCCACTTT.